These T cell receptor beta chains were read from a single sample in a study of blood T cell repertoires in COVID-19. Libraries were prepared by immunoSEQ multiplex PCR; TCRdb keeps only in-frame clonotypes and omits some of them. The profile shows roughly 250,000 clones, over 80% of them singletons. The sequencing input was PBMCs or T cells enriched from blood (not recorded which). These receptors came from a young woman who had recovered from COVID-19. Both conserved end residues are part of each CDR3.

CDR3 protein: CATSGEAGGQFF
V gene: TRBV24-1
J gene: TRBJ2-1

CDR3 protein: CASSLGDSEAFF
V gene: TRBV11-3
J gene: TRBJ1-1

CDR3 protein: CASSQGLAGPWKQYF
V gene: TRBV7-6
J gene: TRBJ2-7

CDR3 protein: CASSGGRRNYEQYF
V gene: TRBV7-9
J gene: TRBJ2-7

CDR3 protein: CASSDSTSGGANEQFF
V gene: TRBV6-4
J gene: TRBJ2-1

CDR3 protein: CASSLPGQGYWQYF
V gene: TRBV28
J gene: TRBJ2-7

CDR3 protein: CASSPPGAENTEAFF
V gene: TRBV11-3
J gene: TRBJ1-1

CDR3 protein: CASSVEGTHDNEQFF
V gene: TRBV9
J gene: TRBJ2-1

CDR3 protein: CASSYRARGRNTEAFF
V gene: TRBV28
J gene: TRBJ1-1

CDR3 protein: CASSQASGTGNQPQHF
V gene: TRBV4-2
J gene: TRBJ1-5

CDR3 protein: CASSPGPGAGNTIYF
V gene: TRBV18
J gene: TRBJ1-3

CDR3 protein: CASSQDSFYGYTF
V gene: TRBV3-1/TRBV3-2
J gene: TRBJ1-2

CDR3 protein: CASSHSGRNYEQYF
V gene: TRBV27
J gene: TRBJ2-7

CDR3 protein: CASSFQGLRTEAFF
V gene: TRBV27
J gene: TRBJ1-1

CDR3 protein: CASSQVWDRGEAFF
V gene: TRBV3-1/TRBV3-2
J gene: TRBJ1-1

CDR3 protein: CASSQTGLGNTEAFF
V gene: TRBV4-3
J gene: TRBJ1-1

CDR3 protein: CSALVGTGNTEAFF
V gene: TRBV29-1
J gene: TRBJ1-1

CDR3 protein: CASSLSGYEQYF
V gene: TRBV11-1
J gene: TRBJ2-7

CDR3 protein: CATRGPNTEAFF
V gene: TRBV24-1
J gene: TRBJ1-1

CDR3 protein: CASSLDGTYYGYTF
V gene: TRBV5-4
J gene: TRBJ1-2

CDR3 protein: CAINPGTALYEQYF
V gene: TRBV10-3
J gene: TRBJ2-7

CDR3 protein: CASNSGGENEKLFF
V gene: TRBV19
J gene: TRBJ1-4

CDR3 protein: CASSSTGQGSYEQYF
V gene: TRBV5-4
J gene: TRBJ2-7

CDR3 protein: CAHPVSTEAFF
V gene: TRBV24-1
J gene: TRBJ1-1

CDR3 protein: CAIRTGTSGNTIYF
V gene: TRBV10-3
J gene: TRBJ1-3

CDR3 protein: CASTSGSLRTQYF
V gene: TRBV10-1
J gene: TRBJ2-5

CDR3 protein: CATSEVATSGGRSYNEQFF
V gene: TRBV24-1
J gene: TRBJ2-1

CDR3 protein: CASSIGAAGNTIYF
V gene: TRBV19
J gene: TRBJ1-3

CDR3 protein: CASSPEDRGRRAFF
V gene: TRBV18
J gene: TRBJ1-1

CDR3 protein: CASSLGQYPGNTIYF
V gene: TRBV7-6
J gene: TRBJ1-3

CDR3 protein: CASSSGTFSYNEQFF
V gene: TRBV5-1
J gene: TRBJ2-1

CDR3 protein: CASSPLAGKYNEQFF
V gene: TRBV14
J gene: TRBJ2-1

CDR3 protein: CASSVGGTGQEEKLFF
V gene: TRBV9
J gene: TRBJ1-4

CDR3 protein: CAISESQGKGQETQYF
V gene: TRBV10-3
J gene: TRBJ2-5

CDR3 protein: CASSDSSGDGYTQYF
V gene: TRBV25-1
J gene: TRBJ2-3

CDR3 protein: CASGLEGGGDTQYF
V gene: TRBV12-5
J gene: TRBJ2-3

CDR3 protein: CASSGQGWYTEAFF
V gene: TRBV2
J gene: TRBJ1-1

CDR3 protein: CASSQVGAGETQYF
V gene: TRBV4-1
J gene: TRBJ2-5

CDR3 protein: CASSQWNRVSTGELFF
V gene: TRBV14
J gene: TRBJ2-2

CDR3 protein: CASRTGGGGYTF
V gene: TRBV28
J gene: TRBJ1-2

CDR3 protein: CASTFAGTGHEKLFF
V gene: TRBV28
J gene: TRBJ1-4

CDR3 protein: CASNEDSNQPQHF
V gene: TRBV7-9
J gene: TRBJ1-5

CDR3 protein: CASSYEREGHTPGSYNEQFF
V gene: TRBV6-2/TRBV6-3
J gene: TRBJ2-1

CDR3 protein: CASSPQGAGDVSYEQYF
V gene: TRBV4-2
J gene: TRBJ2-7

CDR3 protein: CASSLQVSNTEAFF
V gene: TRBV14
J gene: TRBJ1-1

CDR3 protein: CSVATGGRWETQYF
V gene: TRBV29-1
J gene: TRBJ2-5

CDR3 protein: CASSTGQGNNEQFF
V gene: TRBV24-1
J gene: TRBJ2-1

CDR3 protein: CASSPRDSPYEQYF
V gene: TRBV11-2
J gene: TRBJ2-7

CDR3 protein: CASKTGPAGEQFF
V gene: TRBV6-6
J gene: TRBJ2-1

CDR3 protein: CASSSLTGGANGYTF
V gene: TRBV7-2
J gene: TRBJ1-2

CDR3 protein: CASRENSGRAYEQYF
V gene: TRBV2
J gene: TRBJ2-7

CDR3 protein: CASSPRGPGTEAFF
V gene: TRBV6-5
J gene: TRBJ1-1